What follows are 18 T cell receptor beta chains derived from one specimen sequenced in a study of cytomegalovirus exposure and HLA in healthy donors. PCR involved 60 Vbeta and 13 Jbeta primers. Sequenced by immunoSEQ multiplex PCR; TCRdb stores in-frame clones only, minus some. The sample has around 300,000 clones; approximately 70% are singletons. Sequencing used PBMCs. The receptors were gathered from a female donor in good health and CMV-seronegative.

The CDR3 loop reads CASSLGLAGELTYEQYF. CDR3 nucleotide sequence: TGTGCCAGCAGCTTAGGCCTAGCGGGAGAGCTGACCTACGAGCAGTACTTC. The chain is built from TRBV13 and TRBJ2-7, with TRBD2 matching 10 bases. Germline CDR1 PRHDT, CDR2 FYEKMQ (reference sequence). The CDR3 has 17 amino acids. J was trimmed by 2 bases and V by 0 bases; bases with no gene match: 7.

The chain employs TRBV9 and TRBJ2-3; TRBD2 matches 9 bases. CDR1 SGDLS and CDR2 YYNGEE come from the germline V gene. V dropped 4 bases and J dropped 0; count of bases not matched to a gene: 6. This CDR3 contains 16 residues. CDR3 protein: CASSSLAGTSTDTQYF. The CDR3 DNA follows: TGTGCCAGCAGCTCTCTAGCGGGGACTAGCACAGATACGCAGTATTTT.

This clone was detected a few times. The chain carries TRBV5-1 and TRBJ1-1; D is possibly TRBD1 (6 bases). CDR1 is SGHRS, CDR2 YFSETQ, per germline. Trimming cost V 0 bases and J 5 bases, with 11 bases left between them. The CDR3 runs to 14 residues. CDR3 nucleotide sequence: TGCGCCAGCAGCTTGGAGGCAGGGGTGACTGAAGCTTTCTTT. It specifies CASSLEAGVTEAFF. The full variable domain, completed using reference TRBV5-1 and TRBJ1-1, is KAGVTQTPRYLIKTRGQQVTLSCSPISGHRSVSWYQQTPGQGLQFLFEYFSETQRNKGNFPGRFSGRQFSNSRSEMNVSTLELGDSALYLCASSLEAGVTEAFFGQGTRLTVV.

The rearrangement uses TRBV5-1 and TRBJ2-5; D gene ambiguous. V lost 0 bases and J 5 bases, leaving 2 bases between the germline ends. The CDR3 has 11 amino acids. Germline V gene lookup returns CDR1 SGHRS and CDR2 YFSETQ. The CDR3 DNA reads as TGCGCCAGCAGCTTGGCGGAGACCCAGTACTTC. It codes for CASSLAETQYF.

This clone was seen just once. The chain recombines TRBV10-3 with TRBJ2-5; possible D gene TRBD2, 6 bases. Germline V CDR1 and CDR2: ENHRY, SYGVKD. V lost 9 bases and J 2 bases, leaving 13 bases between the germline ends. CDR3 length: 13 amino acids. The CDR3 coding sequence is TGTGCCATTACCCGGGACTTACAAGAGACCCAGTACTTC. Protein sequence: CAITRDLQETQYF.

The chain has TRBV27 and TRBJ2-3, with no clear D. This CDR3 is 13 amino acids long. V gave up 4 bases and J gave up 2 bases, with 7 bases separating them. Germline CDR1 is MNHEY and CDR2 is SMNVEV (reference sequence). The CDR3 nucleotides read TGTGCCAGCAGTTCGTGGCTCACAGATACGCAGTATTTT. Translated, it gives CASSSWLTDTQYF.

This chain joins TRBV4-1 and TRBJ2-1; TRBD2 agrees at 11 bases. V lost 4 bases and J lost 0; bases outside the gene matches: 8. The CDR3 consists of 18 residues. Germline assignment: CDR1 MGHRA and CDR2 YSYEKL. The CDR3 here is CASSRGLAGYGSYNEQFF. The DNA for the CDR3 is TGCGCCAGCAGCCGAGGACTAGCGGGCTACGGCTCCTACAATGAGCAGTTCTTC.

V gene TRBV5-4 combines with J gene TRBJ1-1, with 7 bases that match TRBD1. The CDR3 has 13 residues. Germline assignment: CDR1 SGHNT and CDR2 YYREEE (reference sequence). Trimming took 4 bases from V and 7 from J; bases not matched to a gene: 7. CDR3 region: CASSREQGNEAFF. CDR3 coding DNA: TGTGCCAGCAGCCGTGAACAGGGGAATGAAGCTTTCTTT.

The chain links TRBV6-4 to TRBJ1-2, with 9 bases identical to TRBD1. The CDR3 is 14 residues long. Germline V gene sequence: CDR1 MRHNA, CDR2 SNTAGT. The V and J ends lost 2 bases and 4 bases, in that order; junction bases with no gene match: 2. The CDR3 protein is CASSDGGQGYGYTF. As DNA, the CDR3 is TGTGCCAGCAGTGACGGGGGACAGGGCTATGGCTACACCTTC.

The rearrangement links TRBV6-5 to TRBJ1-1; weak D call: TRBD1 (5 bases). Germline CDR1 reads MNHEY; CDR2 reads SVGAGI. This CDR3 is 14 amino acids long. V lost 6 bases, J lost 1 base, and 12 bases lay in between. CDR3 sequence (DNA): TGTGCCAGCAGGAACGAAGGGGCGAACACTGAAGCTTTCTTT. This gives the protein CASRNEGANTEAFF.

The chain has TRBV9 and TRBJ1-2, with unresolved D. This CDR3 has 14 residues. The V gene lost 4 bases and the J gene lost 2 bases, with 12 bases spanning the gap. CDR1 and CDR2 (germline): SGDLS, YYNGEE. The CDR3 DNA reads as TGTGCCAGCAGCCCCCAGGTTGCGAACTATGGCTACACCTTC. Protein sequence: CASSPQVANYGYTF.

This chain joins TRBV5-5 and TRBJ1-2; TRBD1 agrees at 8 bases. The CDR3 extends over 17 amino acids. The V gene end was trimmed by 4 bases and the J gene end by 2 bases; junction bases not matched to a gene: 13. In germline, CDR1 is SGHKS, CDR2 YYEKEE (reference sequence). CDR3 DNA: TGTGCCAGCAGCCCTACAGGGGGTGGAATCAAGAACTATGGCTACACCTTC. Its protein product is CASSPTGGGIKNYGYTF.

The CDR3 bases are TGTGCCAGCAGCTTAACGCACACCCGGACCGGGACAGGGGTCCAGGCCCAGTACTTC. The encoded protein is CASSLTHTRTGTGVQAQYF. The J gene is TRBJ2-5, the V gene TRBV7-8, with 10 bases lining up with TRBD1. The length of the CDR3 is 19 residues. The V segment lost 2 bases and the J segment 9 bases; nucleotides outside the gene matches: 21. Germline lookup yields CDR1 SGHVS and CDR2 FQNEAQ.

This clone was recorded a few times. This rearrangement joins TRBV7-8 to TRBJ1-2; TRBD1 matches 10 bases. With V trimmed by 5 bases and J by 6 bases, 3 bases remained unmatched. The CDR3 covers 13 residues. Germline V lookup: CDR1 SGHVS, CDR2 FQNEAQ. The CDR3 region is CASSHGTGDGYTF. CDR3 sequence (DNA): TGTGCCAGCAGCCATGGGACAGGGGATGGCTACACCTTC.

This clone has just one count. The rearrangement links TRBV30 to TRBJ1-1; 8 bases align to TRBD1. Germline CDR1 is GTSNPN and CDR2 is SVGIG (reference sequence). The CDR3 contains 12 residues. The ends lost 3 bases at V and 8 bases at J; junction bases unmatched: 5. Written as DNA, the CDR3 is TGTGCCTGGAGGGTCGGACAGGGAGAAGCTTTCTTT. Residues: CAWRVGQGEAFF.

The chain has TRBV4-2 and TRBJ1-5; 12 bases line up with TRBD1. CDR3 size: 17 residues. Germline V gene lookup returns CDR1 LGHNA and CDR2 YNFKEQ. With V trimmed by 1 base and J by 6 bases, 7 bases remained unmatched. The CDR3 sequence is CASSQGEGTGGGQPQHF. Here the CDR3 DNA reads TGTGCCAGCAGCCAAGGGGAAGGGACAGGGGGCGGTCAGCCCCAGCATTTT.

V is TRBV2 and J is TRBJ1-1; the match to TRBD1 covers 7 bases. V gave up 5 bases and J gave up 0 bases; unmatched junction bases: 9. The germline gives CDR1 SNHLY, CDR2 FYNNEI. The CDR3 is 16 amino acids. This chain's CDR3 is CASSPRQGIMNTEAFF. The CDR3 DNA reads TGTGCCAGCAGTCCCCGACAGGGAATCATGAACACTGAAGCTTTCTTT.

CDR3 residues: CASSPRIYNEQFF. CDR3 nucleotides: TGTGCCAGCAGCCCTAGGATATACAATGAGCAGTTCTTC. This chain joins TRBV11-2 and TRBJ2-1; D ambiguous. V was pared by 5 bases and J by 4 bases, with 9 bases between. This CDR3 has 13 residues. Germline CDR1 is SGHAT and CDR2 is FQNNGV.